The present T cell receptor beta chain was sequenced within a study of Graves' ophthalmopathy and Graves' hyperthyroidism. The germline gives CDR1 MDHEN, CDR2 SYDVKM. The CDR3 loop spans 13 amino acids. V lost 8 bases, J lost 2 bases, and 13 bases lay in between. As diagnostic evidence, clinical symptoms, serum thyroxine, TRAb, thyroid ultrasound and orbital computed tomography were relied upon. Sampling about 10 ml of fresh peripheral blood provided the PBMCs. This clonotype was detected once. RNA transcripts were the template, and TCR beta CDR3 regions were amplified from them. A first-round RT-PCR used HTBI primers, followed by a second-round multiplex PCR. Via MiXCR, TCRdb re-called the multiplex PCR reads, giving one row per CDR3 protein. The data contain hundreds of thousands of distinct CDR3 sequences, 21% of them singletons.

Sequenced material: peripheral blood. The chain combines TRBV28 with TRBJ2-7; D is ambiguous. The receptor comes from a woman younger than 35 with stable Graves' hyperthyroidism. The CDR3 bases are TGTGCCAGCGGTCTGACTGATACCTACGAGCAGTACTTC. Amino acid sequence: CASGLTDTYEQYF.